This T cell receptor (beta chain) appears in the sequencing data of a study of T cell repertoires in cytomegalovirus infection (dated by TCRdb to between 2017 and 2020). Background on the whole study: Because public TCR beta signatures pointed to carriage of CMV infection together with the matching HLA type, the HLA type of each donor mattered for the analysis. Results the study describes overall, beyond this receptor: In both this cohort and an independent cohort of some 370 donors, the cumulative frequency of public TCR beta family members distinguished carriers of CMV infection plus the relevant HLA type. The ex vivo response was dominated by HLA-C-restricted CMV-specific TCR beta clonotypes, and the single most frequent clonotype in two of eight donors was supplied by these HLA-C-restricted clonotypes.

TCRdb shows the sequencer as Illumina HiSeq 1500. Using fastp trimming at Q25 and MiXCR clonotype assembly, TCRdb reanalyzed the public sequencing data and kept in-frame beta chains. Every CDR3 protein is listed once, alongside the most common genes and DNA of its rows. The sample profile shows around 740,000 distinct CDR3 sequences; 35% of them were found once. The top ten clonotypes cover around 2.6% of the sample. This clonotype turned up a few times. Its antigen specificity is not known. Nothing much larger sits one base from this clone, and base qualities are not available. Counted from cysteine to phenylalanine, this CDR3 has 15 amino acids. Left in the record is the CDR3 DNA by itself, 45 bases read in frame from the first base. CDR1 and CDR2, looked up from the germline V gene, are LGHNA and YNFKEQ. V gives up 0 bases and J gives up 8 bases, and the segment between their germline ends measures 16 bases.

The rearranged segments are TRBV4-2 and TRBJ2-5; the D gene assignment is ambiguous. The specimen was PBMCs. The clonotype comes from a human donor in good health (CMV status not recorded). Some clones in this sample may be carry-over from other donors' samples. The DNA sequence is given as TGTGCCAGCAGCCAAGAAGGGAAGACTTTAGGAACCCAGTACTTC. Its product reads: CASSQEGKTLGTQYF.